Sequencing of this T cell receptor (beta chain) was carried out in a study of CD8+ T cells in alopecia areata (dated by TCRdb to 2016 to 2018). Broadly, across the study: The treated patients took part in an open-label pilot trial in which moderate-to-severe alopecia areata was treated with oral tofacitinib at 5 to 10 mg twice daily. The SALT score, which quantifies the percentage of affected scalp surface area, was used to measure disease severity in treated patients. TCRbeta CDR3 regions were amplified by immunoSEQ multiplex PCR with 35 Vbeta forward and 13 Jbeta reverse primers. Tofacitinib-treated patients had biopsies at baseline and at 4 and 24 weeks of treatment, with a later scalp biopsy in several patients. Patients received tofacitinib for 6 to 18 months and were then followed off drug for 6 months to check for delayed response and recurrence. The RNA source kit depended on sample type: the PAXgene miRNA kit for fixed scalp, the miRNeasy kit for PBMCs, and the RNeasy kit for mouse skin. In humans, TCRbeta sequencing was performed on scalp tissue and on sorted CD4+ and CD8+ peripheral blood T cells from healthy controls and from patients with patchy or totalis/universalis alopecia areata. Scalp clonality was compared across normal scalp (n=4), patchy alopecia areata scalp (n=8), and alopecia totalis/universalis scalp (n=8). High-throughput TCRbeta sequencing was used to examine T cell clonal expansion in alopecia areata in both the C3H/HeJ mouse model and human patients. The full study reports these points: Unlike mouse skin, which is dominated by gammadelta T cells, normal human skin has resident alphabeta T cells that are also sequenced, and this complicates analysis of the scalp TCR repertoire. Tofacitinib significantly lowered scalp clonality and the number of expanded CD8+ clones among the top 100 scalp clones. Compared with mice, TCR sequences shared between patients were less clear, possibly partly because of HLA diversity across the patient population. Because the treated cohort was small and had just a single nonresponder, larger studies are needed to establish links between baseline CD8+ expansion and response. Many expanded lesional clones were found to persist in scalp and blood during tofacitinib treatment, and relapse after treatment cessation may be partly explained by this persistence. Lesional scalp, especially in alopecia totalis/universalis, showed higher clonality and more expanded CD8+ clones than normal scalp, suggesting antigenic drive.

CDR1 and CDR2 are drawn from the germline V gene: SQVTM, ANQGSEA. Including cysteine and phenylalanine, the CDR3 has 14 amino acids. Solely the CDR3 DNA is kept, with 42 bases framed from the first base. V is clipped by 1 base and J by 7 bases, and the sequence between their germline boundaries is 16 bases long. Taken with the paper, the label for time point translates to: roughly 24 weeks on oral tofacitinib. The sample's treatment or condition label, decoded: oral pan-JAK inhibitor, 5-10 mg twice daily. From alopecia areata patients, peripheral blood was collected along with lesional scalp punch biopsies. PBMCs were isolated by density centrifugation and stained for CD3, CD4 and CD8, and CD4+ and CD8+ T cells were sorted on a FACSAria. This clone was seen more than once but under ten times. Its cognate antigen has yet to be identified. No base quality information exists; no much larger clone differs at one position.

Libraries came from the immunoSEQ multiplex PCR assay. RNA was extracted from all samples and reverse transcribed into cDNA, which served as template for TCR sequencing. SuperScript III was used to make first-strand cDNA, primed with a 2:1 mix of oligo-dT and random hexamers. A synthetic immune receptor repertoire was used to assess amplification bias, and residual bias was removed computationally. The paper's processing steps were these. After raw reads were preprocessed to remove errors, the CDR3 was defined following IMGT conventions as running from the conserved cysteine to phenylalanine. To get clonality, Shannon entropy was normalized by log2 of the number of productive unique TCRs and the result was subtracted from 1. Whether each scalp clone was CD4 or CD8 was inferred by checking scalp TCRbeta sequences against the CD4 and CD8 repertoires from sorted blood. TCRdb mirrors the immuneACCESS table, restricted to in-frame sequences. Some clones are absent from its copies; in checked studies, under half trace to an unresolved V gene, and the reason for the others is unknown. V and J calls and clone size are copied from that table; D and trimming were computed from the DNA. Recorded for this sample are 150,000 to 200,000 clones; 60% of them occurred a single time. The ten most abundant clones make up 1% of the sample.

Recombination joined TRBV29-1 with TRBJ2-5; the D gene identity is not certain. The TCR originated in a human donor with alopecia areata. The sequencing used CD4+ T cells sorted from blood, collected at week 24, from a patient treated with tofacitinib. CDR3 loop: CSVEAVSGVGTQYF. The DNA is TGCAGCGTTGAAGCGGTGTCAGGAGTCGGGACCCAGTACTTC.